This entry is about one T cell receptor (beta chain). Treatment reported: oral pan-JAK inhibitor, 5-10 mg twice daily. This entry belongs to a study of CD8+ T cells in alopecia areata. This CDR3 comprises 12 residues. Germline V gene lookup returns CDR1 GTSNPN and CDR2 SVGIG (reference sequence). V lost 2 bases and J lost 2, with 4 bases in between. Following RNA extraction, reverse transcription yielded cDNA that acted as the sequencing template. Sequencing was performed with immunoSEQ multiplex PCR; in TCRdb, only in-frame clones are kept and a portion is missing. This table holds about 160,000 clones, 65% found once.

Sequencing used CD4+ T cells sorted from blood, obtained at week 4, from a patient treated with tofacitinib. This TCR derives from a human donor with alopecia areata. The chain is built from TRBV30 and TRBJ2-1, with no clear D. The chain's CDR3 is CAWSHPYNEQFF. For the CDR3, the DNA is TGTGCCTGGAGTCACCCCTACAATGAGCAGTTCTTC.